The entry that follows covers one T cell receptor (beta chain) sequence. Its antigen is unknown. These data are taken from a study of persistence of HIV-infected CD4 T cells. Study as a whole: A median of around 8 years of suppressive ART preceded sampling.

This CDR3 spans 13 amino acids. CDR1 SGHTA and CDR2 FQGNSA come from the germline V gene. V lost 1 base and J lost 3, with 7 bases in between. The study's findings and limits: Antigen-responding cells were enriched for degenerate expanded CDR3beta sequences.

Overlapping HIV-1 Gag 15-mer peptides at about 1 ug per peptide per mL were used. Responding CD4+ T cells were sorted by upregulation of both CD40 ligand and CD69. Donors had CD4+ T cell counts above 400 cells/uL and were CMV-seropositive. The immunoSEQ assay was version 4, run in survey mode. TCRdb keeps only in-frame clones here, not all; method: immunoSEQ multiplex PCR. The sample has some 23,000 clones; 74% are singletons. V is TRBV7-2 and J is TRBJ2-7; D is ambiguous. The starting material was CD4+ T cells sorted from PBMCs after 18-hour stimulation, obtained from a patient who received antiretroviral therapy. This TCR was sampled from an adult man with HIV who was CMV-seropositive. DNA of the CDR3: TGTGCCAGCAGCTTAGTCCCAAACTACGAGCAGTACTTC. Translated: CASSLVPNYEQYF.